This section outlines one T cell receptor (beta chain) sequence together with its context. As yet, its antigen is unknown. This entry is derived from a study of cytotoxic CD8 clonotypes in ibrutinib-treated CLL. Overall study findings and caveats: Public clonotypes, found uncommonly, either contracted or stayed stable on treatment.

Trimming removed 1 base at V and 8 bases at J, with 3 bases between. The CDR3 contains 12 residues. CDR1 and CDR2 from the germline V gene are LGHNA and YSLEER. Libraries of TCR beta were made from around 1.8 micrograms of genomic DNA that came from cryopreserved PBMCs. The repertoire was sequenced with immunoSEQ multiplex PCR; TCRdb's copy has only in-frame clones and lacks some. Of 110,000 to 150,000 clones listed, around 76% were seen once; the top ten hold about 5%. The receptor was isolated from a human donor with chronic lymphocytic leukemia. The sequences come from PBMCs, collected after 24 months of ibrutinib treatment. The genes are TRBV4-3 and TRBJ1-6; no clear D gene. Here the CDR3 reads CASSQGDSPLHF. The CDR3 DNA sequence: TGCGCCAGCAGCCAAGGGGATTCACCCCTCCACTTT.